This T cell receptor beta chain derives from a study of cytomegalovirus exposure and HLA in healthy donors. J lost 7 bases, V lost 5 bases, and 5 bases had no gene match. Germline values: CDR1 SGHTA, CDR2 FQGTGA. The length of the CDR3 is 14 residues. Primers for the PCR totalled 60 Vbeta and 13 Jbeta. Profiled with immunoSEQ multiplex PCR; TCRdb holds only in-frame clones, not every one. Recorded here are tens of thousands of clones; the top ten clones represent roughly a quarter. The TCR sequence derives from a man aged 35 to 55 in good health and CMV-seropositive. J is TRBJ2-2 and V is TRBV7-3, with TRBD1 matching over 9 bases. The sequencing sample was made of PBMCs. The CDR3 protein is CASSPDRGSGELFF. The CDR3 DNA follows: TGTGCCAGCAGCCCGGACAGGGGAAGCGGGGAGCTGTTTTTT.